This T cell receptor beta chain was captured by sequencing in a study of CD8 T cells in Susac syndrome. Germline V gene lookup returns CDR1 GTSNPN and CDR2 SVGIG (reference sequence). The CDR3 has 12 residues. Trimming shortened V by 0 bases and J by 5 bases, and 5 bases separated the two germline ends. The authors reverse transcribed roughly 0.5 to 1 ug RNA with random hexamers. TCRdb processed the immunoSEQ multiplex PCR reads anew with MiXCR; each CDR3 protein has one entry. The sample lists 180,000 or so distinct CDR3 sequences; about 94% were seen once. Controls were healthy donors chosen to match patients in age and sex.

This receptor was identified in a human donor in good health. The rearrangement links TRBV30 to TRBJ2-1; the D is unclear. The sample consisted of CD4+ T cells from PBMCs. CDR3 DNA sequence: TGTGCCTGGAGTGTACTCCACAATGAGCAGTTCTTC. Protein sequence: CAWSVLHNEQFF.